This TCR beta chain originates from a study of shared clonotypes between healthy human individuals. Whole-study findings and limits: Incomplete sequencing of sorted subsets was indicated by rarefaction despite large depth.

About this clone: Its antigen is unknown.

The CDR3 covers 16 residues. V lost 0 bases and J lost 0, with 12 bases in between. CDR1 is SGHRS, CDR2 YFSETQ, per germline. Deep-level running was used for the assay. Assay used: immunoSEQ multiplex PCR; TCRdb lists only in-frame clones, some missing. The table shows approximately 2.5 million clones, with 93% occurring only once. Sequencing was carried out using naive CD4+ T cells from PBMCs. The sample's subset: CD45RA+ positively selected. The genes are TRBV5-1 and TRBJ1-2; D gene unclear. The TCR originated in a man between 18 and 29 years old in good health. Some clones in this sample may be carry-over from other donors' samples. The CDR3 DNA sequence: TGCGCCAGCAGCTTGGCCGGACGTTTAGCTAACTATGGCTACACCTTC. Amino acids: CASSLAGRLANYGYTF.